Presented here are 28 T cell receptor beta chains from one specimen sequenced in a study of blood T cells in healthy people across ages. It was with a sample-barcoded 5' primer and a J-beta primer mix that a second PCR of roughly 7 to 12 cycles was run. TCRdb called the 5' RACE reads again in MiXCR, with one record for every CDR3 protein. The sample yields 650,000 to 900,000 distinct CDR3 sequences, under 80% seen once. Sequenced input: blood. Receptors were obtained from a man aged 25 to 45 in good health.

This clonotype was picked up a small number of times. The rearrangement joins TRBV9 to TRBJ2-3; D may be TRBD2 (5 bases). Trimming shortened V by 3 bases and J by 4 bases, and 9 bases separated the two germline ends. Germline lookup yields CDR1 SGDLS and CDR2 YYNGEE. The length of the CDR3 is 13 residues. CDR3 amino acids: CASSAELADTQYF. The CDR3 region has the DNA TGTGCCAGCAGCGCCGAACTAGCAGATACGCAGTATTTT.

CDR3 bases: TGTGCCAGCACCCCAAGTGGAGCGAACACCGGGGAGCTGTTTTTT. Amino acids: CASTPSGANTGELFF. The chain links TRBV7-2 to TRBJ2-2; no reliable D call. Deletions cut 7 bases from V and 0 bases from J, with 12 bases between. CDR3 size: 15 residues. CDR1 and CDR2 from the germline V gene are SGHTA and FQGNSA.

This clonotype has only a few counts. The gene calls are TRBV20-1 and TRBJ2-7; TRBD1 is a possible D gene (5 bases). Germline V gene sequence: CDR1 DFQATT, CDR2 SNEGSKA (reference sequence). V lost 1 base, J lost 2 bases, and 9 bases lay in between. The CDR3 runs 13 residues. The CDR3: CSARVAGTYEQYF. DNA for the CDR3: TGCAGTGCTAGAGTTGCAGGGACCTACGAGCAGTACTTC.

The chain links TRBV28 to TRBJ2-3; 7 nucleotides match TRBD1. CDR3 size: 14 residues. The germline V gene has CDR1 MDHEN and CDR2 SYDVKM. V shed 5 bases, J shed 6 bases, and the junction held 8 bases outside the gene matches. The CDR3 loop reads CASSPRQGSDTQYF. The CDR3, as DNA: TGTGCCAGCAGTCCTAGACAGGGATCCGATACGCAGTATTTT.

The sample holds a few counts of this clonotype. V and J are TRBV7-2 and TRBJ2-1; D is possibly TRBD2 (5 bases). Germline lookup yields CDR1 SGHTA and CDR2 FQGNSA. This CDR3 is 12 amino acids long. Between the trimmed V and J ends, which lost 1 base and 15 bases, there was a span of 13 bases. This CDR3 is CASSLDRGVRFF. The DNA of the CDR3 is TGTGCCAGCAGCTTAGACCGGGGTGTTAGGTTCTTC.

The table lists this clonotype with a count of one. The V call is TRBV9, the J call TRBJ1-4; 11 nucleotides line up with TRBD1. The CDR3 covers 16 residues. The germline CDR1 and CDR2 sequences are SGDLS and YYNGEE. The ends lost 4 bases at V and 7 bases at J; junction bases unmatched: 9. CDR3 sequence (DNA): TGTGCCAGCAGCTCCAGGACAGGGGGCAGCGGTGAAAAACTGTTTTTT. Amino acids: CASSSRTGGSGEKLFF.

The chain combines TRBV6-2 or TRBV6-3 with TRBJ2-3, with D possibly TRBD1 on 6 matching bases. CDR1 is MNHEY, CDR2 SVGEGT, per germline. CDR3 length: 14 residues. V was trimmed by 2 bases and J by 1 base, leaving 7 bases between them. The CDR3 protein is CASSYEGGTDTQYF. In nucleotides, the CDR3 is TGTGCCAGCAGTTACGAGGGGGGCACAGATACGCAGTATTTT.

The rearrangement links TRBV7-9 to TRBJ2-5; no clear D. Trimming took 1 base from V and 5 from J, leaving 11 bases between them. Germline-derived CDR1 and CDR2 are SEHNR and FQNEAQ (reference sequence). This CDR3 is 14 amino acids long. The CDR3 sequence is CASSLEGSSETQYF. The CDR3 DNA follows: TGTGCCAGCAGCTTAGAGGGCAGTTCCGAGACCCAGTACTTC.

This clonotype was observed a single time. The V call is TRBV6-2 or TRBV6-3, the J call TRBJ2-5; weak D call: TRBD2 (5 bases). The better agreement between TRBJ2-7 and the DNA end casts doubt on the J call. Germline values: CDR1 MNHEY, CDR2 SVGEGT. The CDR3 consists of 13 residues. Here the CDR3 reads CASSSDPGSEQYF. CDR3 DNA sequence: TGTGCCAGCAGTTCGGACCCGGGATCCGAGCAGTACTTC.

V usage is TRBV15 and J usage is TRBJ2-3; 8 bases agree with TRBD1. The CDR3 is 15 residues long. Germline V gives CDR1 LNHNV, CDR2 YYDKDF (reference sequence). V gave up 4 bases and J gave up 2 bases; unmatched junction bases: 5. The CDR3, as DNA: TGTGCCACCAGCAAGGACAGGGTCCTCACAGATACGCAGTATTTT. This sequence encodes CATSKDRVLTDTQYF.

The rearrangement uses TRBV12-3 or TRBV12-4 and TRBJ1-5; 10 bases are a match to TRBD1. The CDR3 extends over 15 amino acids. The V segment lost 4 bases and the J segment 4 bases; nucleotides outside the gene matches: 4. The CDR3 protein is CASSSDRGSNQPQHF. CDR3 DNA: TGTGCCAGCAGTTCGGACAGGGGGTCGAATCAGCCCCAGCATTTT.

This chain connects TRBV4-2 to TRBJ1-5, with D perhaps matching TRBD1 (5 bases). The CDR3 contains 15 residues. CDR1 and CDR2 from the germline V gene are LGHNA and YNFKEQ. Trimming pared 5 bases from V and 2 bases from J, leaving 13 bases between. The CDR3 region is CASSGSTAGNQPQHF. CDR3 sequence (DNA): TGTGCCAGCAGCGGGTCGACAGCGGGCAATCAGCCCCAGCATTTT.

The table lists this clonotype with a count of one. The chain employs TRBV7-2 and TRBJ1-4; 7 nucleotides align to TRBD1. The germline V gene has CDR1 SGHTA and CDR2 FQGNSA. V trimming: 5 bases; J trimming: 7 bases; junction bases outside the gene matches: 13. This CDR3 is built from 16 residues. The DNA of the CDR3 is TGTGCCAGCAGCCCCCGGACAGGATTTAACGGTGAAAAACTGTTTTTT. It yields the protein CASSPRTGFNGEKLFF. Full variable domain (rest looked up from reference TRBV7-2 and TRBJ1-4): GAGVSQSPSNKVTEKGKDVELRCDPISGHTALYWYRQSLGQGLEFLIYFQGNSAPDKSGLPSDRFSAERTGGSVSTLTIQRTQQEDSAVYLCASSPRTGFNGEKLFFGSGTQLSVL.

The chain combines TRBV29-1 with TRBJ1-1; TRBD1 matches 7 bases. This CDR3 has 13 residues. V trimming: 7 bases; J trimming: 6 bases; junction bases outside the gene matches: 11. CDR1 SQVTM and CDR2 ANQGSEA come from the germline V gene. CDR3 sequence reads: CSGTRQGVPEAFF. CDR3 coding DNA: TGCAGCGGAACCAGACAGGGAGTCCCTGAAGCTTTCTTT.

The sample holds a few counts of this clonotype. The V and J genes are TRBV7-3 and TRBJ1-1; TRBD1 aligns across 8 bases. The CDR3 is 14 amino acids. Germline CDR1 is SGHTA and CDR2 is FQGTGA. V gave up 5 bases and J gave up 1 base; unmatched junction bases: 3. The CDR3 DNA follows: TGTGCCAGCAGCCGGGGACAGGCGAACACTGAAGCTTTCTTT. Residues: CASSRGQANTEAFF.

The DNA for the CDR3 is TGTGCCAGCAGCCCATGGGTGGCTAGCGGGGGTGGAACCCAGTACTTC. The encoded protein is CASSPWVASGGGTQYF. This rearrangement joins TRBV11-2 to TRBJ2-5; the match to TRBD2 covers 10 bases. V was clipped by 5 bases and J by 8 bases; unmatched bases: 14. Germline V gives CDR1 SGHAT, CDR2 FQNNGV. This CDR3 has 16 amino acids. Full variable domain (outside the CDR3, taken from reference TRBV11-2 and TRBJ2-5): EAGVAQSPRYKIIEKRQSVAFWCNPISGHATLYWYQQILGQGPKLLIQFQNNGVVDDSQLPKDRFSAERLKGVDSTLKIQPAKLEDSAVYLCASSPWVASGGGTQYFGPGTRLLVL.

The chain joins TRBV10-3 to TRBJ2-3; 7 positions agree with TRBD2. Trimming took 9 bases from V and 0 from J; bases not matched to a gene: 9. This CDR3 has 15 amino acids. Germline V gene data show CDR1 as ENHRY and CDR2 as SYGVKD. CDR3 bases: TGTGCCATATCTAGCGGTCGGGATAGCACAGATACGCAGTATTTT. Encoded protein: CAISSGRDSTDTQYF.

CDR3 DNA sequence: TGTGCCAGCAGTTTAGGACAGGGGCTAGGGGCCAACGTCCTGACTTTC. This sequence encodes CASSLGQGLGANVLTF. This rearrangement joins TRBV12-3 or TRBV12-4 to TRBJ2-6; 8 bases align to TRBD1. The CDR3 has 16 residues. With 1 base clipped from V and 4 bases from J, the junction kept 3 bases outside the gene matches.

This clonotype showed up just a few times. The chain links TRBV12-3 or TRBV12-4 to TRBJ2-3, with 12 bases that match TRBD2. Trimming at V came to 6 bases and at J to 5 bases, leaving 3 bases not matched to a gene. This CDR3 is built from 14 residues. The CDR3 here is CASSLTSGGDTQYF. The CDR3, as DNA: TGTGCCAGCAGCCTGACTAGCGGGGGAGATACGCAGTATTTT.

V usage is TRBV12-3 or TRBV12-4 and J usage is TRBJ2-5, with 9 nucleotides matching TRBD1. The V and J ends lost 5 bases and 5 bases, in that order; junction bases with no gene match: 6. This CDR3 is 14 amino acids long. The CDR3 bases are TGTGCCAGCAGTAAAGACAGGGGGTCGGAGACCCAGTACTTC. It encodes CASSKDRGSETQYF.

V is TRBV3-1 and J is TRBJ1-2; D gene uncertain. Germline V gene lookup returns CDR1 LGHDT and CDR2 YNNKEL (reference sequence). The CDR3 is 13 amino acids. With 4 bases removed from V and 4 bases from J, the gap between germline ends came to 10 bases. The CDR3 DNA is TGTGCCAGCAGCCCCCCCGGGTCCTATGGCTACACCTTC. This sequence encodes CASSPPGSYGYTF.

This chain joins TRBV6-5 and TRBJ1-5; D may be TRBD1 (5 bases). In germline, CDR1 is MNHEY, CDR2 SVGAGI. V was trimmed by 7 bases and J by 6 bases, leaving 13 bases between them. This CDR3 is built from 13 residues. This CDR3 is CASTNGGGQPQHF. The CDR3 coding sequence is TGTGCCAGCACCAACGGGGGAGGTCAGCCCCAGCATTTT.

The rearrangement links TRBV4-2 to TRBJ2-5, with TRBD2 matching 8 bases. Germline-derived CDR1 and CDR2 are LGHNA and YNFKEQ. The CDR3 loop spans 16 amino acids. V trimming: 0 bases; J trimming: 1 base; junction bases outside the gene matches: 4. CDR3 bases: TGTGCCAGCAGCCAAGAGAGCGGGGGCCTCCAAGAGACCCAGTACTTC. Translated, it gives CASSQESGGLQETQYF.

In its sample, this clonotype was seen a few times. In DNA form, the CDR3 reads TGTGCCAGCAGCCAAAGGGGGAACACCTACAATGAGCAGTTCTTC. Protein: CASSQRGNTYNEQFF. V usage is TRBV7-9 and J usage is TRBJ2-1; weak D call: TRBD1 (6 bases). Trimming took off 5 bases at V and 2 bases at J, with 13 bases between the two ends. Germline V gene sequence: CDR1 SEHNR, CDR2 FQNEAQ (reference sequence). This CDR3 has 15 residues. Supplemented by reference TRBV7-9 and TRBJ2-1, the full variable domain reads DTGVSQNPRHKITKRGQNVTFRCDPISEHNRLYWYRQTLGQGPEFLTYFQNEAQLEKSRLLSDRFSAERPKGSFSTLEIQRTEQGDSAMYLCASSQRGNTYNEQFFGPGTRLTVL.

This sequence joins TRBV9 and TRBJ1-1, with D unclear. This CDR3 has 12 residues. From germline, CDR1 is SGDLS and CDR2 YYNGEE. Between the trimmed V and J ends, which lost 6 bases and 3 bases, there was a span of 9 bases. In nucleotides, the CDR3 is TGTGCCAGCAAGGCGTGGGACACTGAAGCTTTCTTT. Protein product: CASKAWDTEAFF.

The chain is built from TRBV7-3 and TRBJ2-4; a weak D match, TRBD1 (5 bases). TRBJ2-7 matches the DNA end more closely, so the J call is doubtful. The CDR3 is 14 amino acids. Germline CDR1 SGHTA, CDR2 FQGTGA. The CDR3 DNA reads TGTGCCAGCAGCTTAACTCCAGGGAACAACGAGCAGTACTTC. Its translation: CASSLTPGNNEQYF.

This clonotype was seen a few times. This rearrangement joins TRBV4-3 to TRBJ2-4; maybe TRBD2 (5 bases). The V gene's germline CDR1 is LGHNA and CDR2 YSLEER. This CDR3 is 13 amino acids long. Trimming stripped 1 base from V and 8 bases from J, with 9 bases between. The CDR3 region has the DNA TGCGCCAGCAGCCAAGGGGCCGGGGACATTCAGTACTTC. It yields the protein CASSQGAGDIQYF.

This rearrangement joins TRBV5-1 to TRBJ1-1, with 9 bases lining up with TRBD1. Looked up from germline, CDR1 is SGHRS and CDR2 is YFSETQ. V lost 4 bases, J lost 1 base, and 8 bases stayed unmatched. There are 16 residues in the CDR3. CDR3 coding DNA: TGCGCCAGCAGCGCGGGGCCGGGACAGGGGAACACTGAAGCTTTCTTT. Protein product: CASSAGPGQGNTEAFF.